The present entry profiles one T cell receptor (beta chain) with its context. The V gene's germline CDR1 is ENHRY and CDR2 SYGVKD. V trimming: 6 bases; J trimming: 4 bases; junction bases outside the gene matches: 7. The CDR3 sequence is 15 residues long. The data originate from a study of blood T cell repertoires in COVID-19. TCRdb's table, derived via immunoSEQ multiplex PCR, lists solely in-frame clones and lacks some. The sample holds about 72,000 clones; approximately 84% are singletons and the top ten take roughly a tenth. This sequence originates from a man aged 70-80 years with active or convalescent COVID-19. V is TRBV10-3 and J is TRBJ1-3; 9 bases match TRBD1. The sequencing input was peripheral blood. The CDR3 region is CAISDTGGLGNTIYF. The CDR3 DNA reads as TGTGCCATCAGCGATACAGGGGGCCTCGGAAACACCATATATTTT.